These 24 T cell receptor beta chains share one sample of origin, sequenced in a study of blood T cell repertoires in COVID-19. This table comes from immunoSEQ multiplex PCR, and its TCRdb copy is limited to in-frame clones, with some not included. In the table there are tens of thousands of clones, about four fifths of which are singletons. Sequencing was done on a sample of peripheral blood. The receptors derive from a human donor in a cohort sampled during active COVID-19.

The chain has TRBV7-3 and TRBJ2-7; a weak D match, TRBD1 (6 bases). V was cut by 2 bases and J by 0 bases, with 23 bases left in between. Germline V gene sequence: CDR1 SGHTA, CDR2 FQGTGA. The CDR3 consists of 19 residues. CDR3 region: CASSLDRMGPRDNSYEQYF. The DNA for the CDR3 is TGTGCCAGCAGCTTAGACCGCATGGGACCCAGGGACAACTCCTACGAGCAGTACTTC.

The chain couples TRBV9 to TRBJ2-7; possible D gene TRBD1, 6 bases. V was pared by 2 bases and J by 6 bases, with 15 bases between. The germline gives CDR1 SGDLS, CDR2 YYNGEE. The CDR3 has 14 amino acids. CDR3 sequence: CASSVTQQGGEQYF. The CDR3 coding sequence is TGTGCCAGCAGCGTTACGCAACAGGGCGGCGAGCAGTACTTC. The whole variable domain, remainder taken from reference TRBV9 and TRBJ2-7, is DSGVTQTPKHLITATGQRVTLRCSPRSGDLSVYWYQQSLDQGLQFLIQYYNGEERAKGNILERFSAQQFPDLHSELNLSSLELGDSALYFCASSVTQQGGEQYFGPGTRLTVT.

V and J are TRBV5-8 and TRBJ2-7, with TRBD2 matching 9 bases. The V and J ends lost 4 bases and 1 base, in that order; junction bases with no gene match: 6. Germline CDR1 SGHTS, CDR2 YDEGEE. CDR3 length: 15 amino acids. The CDR3 DNA follows: TGTGCCAGCAGCCTGGGGCTAGCGGGGTCCTACGAGCAGTACTTC. Its protein product is CASSLGLAGSYEQYF.

J is TRBJ2-3 and V is TRBV7-6, with unresolved D. The germline V and J ends were trimmed by 5 bases and 3 bases, with 15 bases remaining between them. Germline assignment: CDR1 SGHVS and CDR2 FNYEAQ. The CDR3 has 15 residues. CDR3 protein: CASSVQVGPTDTQYF. The CDR3 DNA sequence: TGTGCCAGCAGCGTCCAAGTTGGGCCGACAGATACGCAGTATTTT.

The rearrangement links TRBV5-1 to TRBJ1-2; tentatively, D is TRBD1 (6 bases). Looked up from germline, CDR1 is SGHRS and CDR2 is YFSETQ. The CDR3 runs to 15 residues. With 0 bases removed from V and 0 bases from J, the gap between germline ends came to 9 bases. The CDR3 loop is CASSLGTASNYGYTF. Written as DNA, the CDR3 is TGCGCCAGCAGCTTGGGGACAGCCTCTAACTATGGCTACACCTTC.

The chain is built from TRBV19 and TRBJ1-2; D is perhaps TRBD1 (5 bases). The CDR3 totals 14 residues. The germline V gene has CDR1 LNHDA and CDR2 SQIVND (reference sequence). The ends were cut back, 7 bases at V and 1 base at J, with 13 bases in the middle. CDR3 DNA sequence: TGTGCCAGTAAAAATCCGCAGGGTAACTATGGCTACACCTTC. Its protein is CASKNPQGNYGYTF.

This chain connects TRBV19 to TRBJ2-5; 10 nucleotides agree with TRBD2. The ends lost 7 bases at V and 2 bases at J; junction bases unmatched: 13. The CDR3 consists of 17 residues. Germline CDR1 is LNHDA and CDR2 is SQIVND (reference sequence). CDR3 sequence: CASMGRWATSGQETQYF. The CDR3 DNA reads as TGTGCCAGTATGGGCAGATGGGCGACTAGCGGGCAAGAGACCCAGTACTTC.

The chain is built from TRBV6-6 and TRBJ2-1; maybe TRBD1 (5 bases). The germline V gene has CDR1 MNHNY and CDR2 SVGAGI (reference sequence). CDR3 length: 12 amino acids. Trimming pared 6 bases from V and 7 bases from J, leaving 10 bases between. This CDR3 reads CASSPTGNEQFF. Written as DNA, the CDR3 is TGTGCCAGCAGCCCAACAGGTAATGAGCAGTTCTTC.

The DNA of the CDR3 is TGTGCCAGCAGCTTATACGACAGACCCTCGAACACCGGGGAGCTGTTTTTT. Amino acid sequence: CASSLYDRPSNTGELFF. The V call is TRBV7-9, the J call TRBJ2-2, with TRBD1 as a possible D gene (5 bases). Germline CDR1 SEHNR, CDR2 FQNEAQ (reference sequence). This CDR3 region has 17 residues. Trimming shortened V by 2 bases and J by 0 bases, and 13 bases separated the two germline ends.

The CDR3 coding sequence is TGTGCCAGTAGTGCCACGGAAGGCGGCCGGGGGGAGCAGTTCTTC. As protein: CASSATEGGRGEQFF. The chain combines TRBV19 with TRBJ2-1; D is perhaps TRBD2 (6 bases). Trimming left V 5 bases short and J 10 bases short, with 21 bases between. The CDR3 contains 15 residues. From germline, CDR1 is LNHDA and CDR2 SQIVND (reference sequence).

The chain joins TRBV3-1 (or the pseudogene TRBV3-2) to TRBJ2-7; tentatively, D is TRBD2 (7 bases). The CDR3 runs to 15 residues. Germline loops: CDR1 LGHDT, CDR2 YNNKEL (reference sequence). V was cut by 0 bases and J by 6 bases, with 15 bases left in between. The CDR3 nucleotides are TGTGCCAGCAGCCAAGACTGGGGGGGGGCCCGCGAGCAGTACTTC. Encoded protein: CASSQDWGGAREQYF.

In its sample, this clone was seen a few times. The J gene is TRBJ1-1, the V gene TRBV11-2; D is unclear. This CDR3 region has 12 residues. Trimming removed 8 bases at V and 10 bases at J, with 17 bases between. The germline V gene has CDR1 SGHAT and CDR2 FQNNGV. DNA for the CDR3: TGTGCCAGCTCCCTCTCCAAATCGGGAGCTTTCTTT. It encodes CASSLSKSGAFF.

The V gene is TRBV9, the J gene TRBJ2-3; TRBD2 matches at 12 bases. The germline V gene encodes CDR1 SGDLS and CDR2 YYNGEE. There are 16 residues in the CDR3. Trimming at V came to 4 bases and at J to 10 bases, leaving 13 bases not matched to a gene. CDR3 residues: CASSPWGLAGTQSQYF. The CDR3 region has the DNA TGTGCCAGCAGCCCTTGGGGACTAGCGGGCACCCAATCGCAGTATTTT.

The genes are TRBV7-2 and TRBJ2-7; 8 nucleotides align to TRBD1. V was clipped by 4 bases and J by 0 bases; unmatched bases: 5. The CDR3 spans 15 residues. The germline V gene encodes CDR1 SGHTA and CDR2 FQGNSA. The CDR3 here is CASSSYRGSSYEQYF. The CDR3 DNA follows: TGTGCCAGCAGCTCATACAGGGGGAGCTCCTACGAGCAGTACTTC.

The rearrangement links TRBV30 to TRBJ1-2; 8 bases are a match to TRBD1. This CDR3 contains 14 residues. V gave up 4 bases and J gave up 5 bases; unmatched junction bases: 9. CDR1 and CDR2 from the germline V gene are GTSNPN and SVGIG (reference sequence). The CDR3 DNA reads as TGTGCCTGGATACCGGGACAGGACTCTTATGGCTACACCTTC. Its protein product is CAWIPGQDSYGYTF.

The rearrangement links TRBV4-2 to TRBJ2-3, with 9 bases matching TRBD2. This CDR3 spans 15 amino acids. The V and J ends lost 3 bases and 5 bases, in that order; junction bases with no gene match: 6. Germline V gene sequence: CDR1 LGHNA, CDR2 YNFKEQ. The CDR3 DNA reads as TGTGCCAGCAGCCACAGGCCTAGCGGGGAAGATACGCAGTATTTT. It is translated as CASSHRPSGEDTQYF.

This chain connects TRBV30 to TRBJ1-1; the D is unclear. V lost 0 bases and J 4 bases, leaving 9 bases between the germline ends. This CDR3 has 13 amino acids. Germline V gene lookup returns CDR1 GTSNPN and CDR2 SVGIG (reference sequence). CDR3 bases: TGTGCCTGGAGTGTACAGAGACCCACTGAAGCTTTCTTT. Amino acid sequence: CAWSVQRPTEAFF.

V is TRBV5-1 and J is TRBJ1-1; D gene ambiguous. Germline CDR1 and CDR2: SGHRS and YFSETQ. Trimming took off 0 bases at V and 1 base at J, with 10 bases between the two ends. CDR3 size: 15 residues. The CDR3 nucleotides read TGCGCCAGCAGCTTGGCCCCGACAAAGAACACTGAAGCTTTCTTT. Protein sequence: CASSLAPTKNTEAFF.

This rearrangement joins TRBV7-2 to TRBJ2-2; a possible D gene is TRBD1 (5 bases). CDR1 is SGHTA and CDR2 is FQGNSA in the germline V gene. Trimming cost V 2 bases and J 6 bases, with 10 bases left between them. The CDR3 is 14 residues long. CDR3 residues: CASSLKRGPGELFF. CDR3 in DNA: TGTGCCAGCAGCTTAAAAAGGGGTCCCGGGGAGCTGTTTTTT.

This clone appeared a few times. The rearrangement uses TRBV27 and TRBJ1-5, with D maybe TRBD1 (6 bases). The germline V gene has CDR1 MNHEY and CDR2 SMNVEV (reference sequence). This CDR3 is built from 15 residues. With 3 bases removed from V and 7 bases from J, the gap between germline ends came to 16 bases. CDR3 nucleotides: TGTGCCAGCAGTTTTAGGGGGTCATGGGAGCAGCCCCAGCATTTT. It specifies CASSFRGSWEQPQHF.

J is TRBJ1-6 and V is TRBV7-9; 10 bases are a match to TRBD1. CDR3 length: 16 residues. Trimming cost V 4 bases and J 8 bases; bases outside gene matches: 8. Germline assignment: CDR1 SEHNR and CDR2 FQNEAQ (reference sequence). CDR3 sequence: CASSSTRQGAYSPLHF. The DNA of the CDR3 is TGTGCCAGCAGCTCTACCCGACAGGGGGCCTATTCACCCCTCCACTTT.

The CDR3 region has the DNA TGCGCCAGCAGCCAAGGAGCGAGGATCAATTCACCCCTCCACTTT. This translates into CASSQGARINSPLHF. This chain connects TRBV4-3 to TRBJ1-6, with D unclear. Trimming pared 1 base from V and 7 bases from J, leaving 11 bases between. Germline V gene lookup returns CDR1 LGHNA and CDR2 YSLEER. The CDR3 runs to 15 residues.

V is TRBV4-3 and J is TRBJ1-1; D is ambiguous. This CDR3 region has 14 residues. Trimming cost V 1 base and J 1 base, with 7 bases left between them. CDR1 is LGHNA and CDR2 is YSLEER in the germline V gene. CDR3 sequence: CASSQGAENTEAFF. CDR3 nucleotides: TGCGCCAGCAGCCAAGGTGCAGAGAACACTGAAGCTTTCTTT.

The V gene is TRBV30, the J gene TRBJ1-2, with no clear D. The V gene's germline CDR1 is GTSNPN and CDR2 SVGIG (reference sequence). The CDR3 has 12 amino acids. Trimming pared 3 bases from V and 8 bases from J, leaving 13 bases between. The CDR3 sequence is CAWRPRSGGYTF. The CDR3 DNA sequence: TGTGCCTGGAGGCCCCGCTCCGGGGGCTACACCTTC.